The 20 T cell receptor beta chains below come from one sample, sequenced in a study of spatial heterogeneity in lung cancer. The time point here: blood at routine non-recurrence follow-up after resection. TCRdb called the 5' RACE reads again in MiXCR, with one record for every CDR3 protein. This table holds roughly 99,000 distinct CDR3 sequences, roughly 19% found once. The sample in question was PBMCs, obtained at follow-up. These TCRs come from a male donor with early-stage non-small cell lung cancer.

This clonotype was seen at least ten times. The gene calls are TRBV6-5 and TRBJ1-6; D not resolved. The germline V gene encodes CDR1 MNHEY and CDR2 SVGAGI. CDR3 length equals 13 residues. With 2 bases removed from V and 14 bases from J, the gap between germline ends came to 13 bases. The CDR3 loop is CASSYQYKNSLHF. CDR3 nucleotides: TGTGCCAGCAGTTACCAGTACAAGAACTCCCTCCACTTT.

The J gene is TRBJ2-7, the V gene TRBV20-1; 8 bases agree with TRBD1. This CDR3 is built from 15 residues. Germline V lookup: CDR1 DFQATT, CDR2 SNEGSKA (reference sequence). V dropped 0 bases and J dropped 5; count of bases not matched to a gene: 9. The CDR3 DNA reads TGCAGTGCTAGAGACGGGACAGGCATTTCACACGAGCAGTACTTC. Its translation is CSARDGTGISHEQYF.

The V gene is TRBV24-1, the J gene TRBJ2-1; maybe TRBD2 (6 bases). The germline V and J ends were trimmed by 10 bases and 4 bases, with 7 bases remaining between them. The CDR3 loop spans 11 amino acids. Germline assignment: CDR1 KGHDR and CDR2 SFDVKD. CDR3 region: CATGTYNEQFF. The CDR3 DNA sequence: TGTGCCACGGGGACTTACAATGAGCAGTTCTTC.

Only a few counts were recorded for this clonotype. The J gene is TRBJ1-2, the V gene TRBV5-5; D possibly corresponds to TRBD1 (6 bases). Germline V gene lookup returns CDR1 SGHKS and CDR2 YYEKEE (reference sequence). Trimming pared 1 base from V and 7 bases from J, leaving 11 bases between. CDR3 length: 13 residues. The CDR3 spells CASSLQGQAGYTF. The CDR3 DNA sequence: TGTGCCAGCAGCTTGCAGGGGCAGGCTGGCTACACCTTC.

V gene TRBV9 combines with J gene TRBJ2-7; D possibly corresponds to TRBD2 (6 bases). Trimming stripped 4 bases from V and 0 bases from J, with 11 bases between. The CDR3 sequence is 14 residues long. Germline loops: CDR1 SGDLS, CDR2 YYNGEE. CDR3 sequence (DNA): TGTGCCAGCAGCCCCCTAGCGTTCTCCTACGAGCAGTACTTC. Its protein is CASSPLAFSYEQYF.

This clonotype was detected only a few times. The chain has TRBV6-6 and TRBJ1-3, with 7 bases aligning to TRBD1. This CDR3 contains 15 residues. J gave up 0 bases and V 6 bases, and 5 bases lay outside the gene matches. Looked up from germline, CDR1 is MNHNY and CDR2 is SVGAGI (reference sequence). The CDR3 reads CASRDSGGSGNTIYF. The CDR3 DNA sequence: TGTGCCAGCAGGGATTCAGGGGGCTCTGGAAACACCATATATTTT.

The chain carries TRBV21-1 and TRBJ1-5; the table's D gene call, TRBD1, was not cross checked with the DNA. TRBV21-1 is deemed a pseudogene. This CDR3 contains 15 residues. The CDR3 DNA reads TGTGCCAGCAGCGGGGGACGGATAAGCAATCAGCCCCAGCATTTT. It is translated as CASSGGRISNQPQHF.

There are a few counts of this clonotype. This chain connects TRBV5-4 to TRBJ2-5; 7 bases are a match to TRBD2. The CDR3 consists of 15 residues. CDR1 SGHNT and CDR2 YYREEE come from the germline V gene (reference sequence). Trimming cost V 2 bases and J 4 bases; bases outside gene matches: 8. The CDR3 sequence: CASSLAGKAGETQYF. DNA of the CDR3: TGTGCCAGCAGCTTAGCGGGAAAGGCTGGAGAGACCCAGTACTTC. Looking up the rest from reference TRBV5-4 and TRBJ2-5 gives the full variable domain: ETGVTQSPTHLIKTRGQQVTLRCSSQSGHNTVSWYQQALGQGPQFIFQYYREEENGRGNFPPRFSGLQFPNYSSELNVNALELDDSALYLCASSLAGKAGETQYFGPGTRLLVL.

The J gene is TRBJ1-2, the V gene TRBV9; unclear D gene. V lost 0 bases to trimming and J lost 0 bases, with 6 bases between them. The germline gives CDR1 SGDLS, CDR2 YYNGEE. The CDR3 is 14 residues long. CDR3 residues: CASSVDGTNYGYTF. The DNA of the CDR3 is TGTGCCAGCAGCGTAGACGGCACTAACTATGGCTACACCTTC.

The chain joins TRBV7-9 to TRBJ2-2; 10 bases align to TRBD1. Per the germline V gene, CDR1 is SEHNR and CDR2 is FQNEAQ (reference sequence). The CDR3 is 16 residues long. V shed 5 bases and J 3 bases; nucleotides not matched to a gene: 6. DNA for the CDR3: TGTGCCAGCAGCGTCCGACAGGGGGCCTACACCGGGGAGCTGTTTTTT. The encoded protein is CASSVRQGAYTGELFF.

The chain combines TRBV20-1 with TRBJ2-1, with TRBD1 matching 7 bases. Germline V gene sequence: CDR1 DFQATT, CDR2 SNEGSKA (reference sequence). This CDR3 has 13 residues. J lost 2 bases, V lost 5 bases, and 3 bases had no gene match. The CDR3 DNA sequence: TGCAGTGCTCCTGGGACAGCCTACAATGAGCAGTTCTTC. It encodes CSAPGTAYNEQFF.

This clonotype was counted ten times or more. The chain recombines TRBV6-5 with TRBJ2-1, with 10 bases matching TRBD2. With V trimmed by 0 bases and J by 7 bases, 6 bases remained unmatched. The CDR3 sequence is 16 residues long. The V gene's germline CDR1 is MNHEY and CDR2 SVGAGI. DNA of the CDR3: TGTGCCAGCAGTTACTCTTCGCCTAGCGGGAGTAATGAGCAGTTCTTC. It codes for CASSYSSPSGSNEQFF.

This clonotype was counted between two and nine times. The CDR3 nucleotides are TGTGCCAGCAGCGTAGGGGACAGGGGGCGAGAGACCCAGTACTTC. Amino acid sequence: CASSVGDRGRETQYF. This chain uses TRBV9 with TRBJ2-5, with TRBD1 matching over 12 bases. The CDR3 extends over 15 amino acids. V gave up 0 bases and J gave up 4 bases; unmatched junction bases: 1. Per germline, CDR1 SGDLS and CDR2 YYNGEE.

This clonotype was recorded many times. V gene TRBV14 combines with J gene TRBJ2-1; D gene uncertain. CDR1 and CDR2 (germline): SGHDN, FVKESK. This CDR3 contains 14 residues. Deletions cut 4 bases from V and 9 bases from J, with 16 bases between. CDR3 loop: CASSPQNLRGEQFF. The CDR3 DNA sequence: TGTGCCAGCAGCCCGCAAAACCTCCGCGGTGAGCAGTTCTTC.

In its sample, this clonotype was seen a few times. The CDR3 is CASSLIKGGNSPLHF. In DNA, the CDR3 is TGCGCCAGCAGCCTTATTAAGGGGGGGAATTCACCCCTCCACTTT. The chain has TRBV4-3 and TRBJ1-6; D perhaps matches TRBD1 (6 bases). The CDR3 runs 15 residues. V dropped 4 bases and J dropped 7 bases, with 14 bases sitting between them. CDR1 is LGHNA, CDR2 YSLEER, per germline.

The chain uses TRBV20-1 and TRBJ2-7; no definite D call. Trimming left V 1 base short and J 2 bases short, with 9 bases between. The CDR3 spans 13 residues. CDR1 DFQATT and CDR2 SNEGSKA come from the germline V gene (reference sequence). The CDR3 nucleotides read TGCAGTGCTAGAGCAGGTTCCACCTACGAGCAGTACGTC. Its protein product is CSARAGSTYEQYV.

The chain employs TRBV5-4 and TRBJ2-7, with D unresolved. With 0 bases removed from V and 2 bases from J, the gap between germline ends came to 6 bases. CDR3 length: 13 residues. Germline CDR1 reads SGHNT; CDR2 reads YYREEE (reference sequence). The CDR3 reads CASSLDRPYEQYF. In DNA, the CDR3 is TGTGCCAGCAGCTTGGACAGACCCTACGAGCAGTACTTC.

This clonotype is labeled as medium-sized (0.01 to 0.1%). The rearrangement joins TRBV3-1 to TRBJ2-1, with 11 bases that match TRBD2. Germline V lookup: CDR1 LGHDT, CDR2 YNNKEL (reference sequence). The V segment lost 3 bases and the J segment 5 bases; nucleotides outside the gene matches: 6. This CDR3 is built from 16 residues. The CDR3 DNA follows: TGTGCCAGCAGCCAGGGAACTAGCGGGGGAAACAATGAGCAGTTCTTC. Its protein is CASSQGTSGGNNEQFF.

This clonotype has more than one count but fewer than ten. The chain employs TRBV2 and TRBJ2-3, with a possible D match to TRBD2 (6 bases). Germline CDR1 reads SNHLY; CDR2 reads FYNNEI. The CDR3 sequence is 14 residues long. Trimming shortened V by 8 bases and J by 1 base, and 13 bases separated the two germline ends. The CDR3 protein is CASFERRGTDTQYF. The DNA for the CDR3 is TGTGCCAGCTTCGAGCGGAGGGGCACAGATACGCAGTATTTT.

This clonotype showed up many times. V usage is TRBV24-1 and J usage is TRBJ2-5, with D perhaps matching TRBD2 (6 bases). Germline V gene lookup returns CDR1 KGHDR and CDR2 SFDVKD. The CDR3 extends over 15 amino acids. V was shortened by 3 bases and J by 9 bases, with 19 bases between the two germline ends. The CDR3 DNA follows: TGTGCCACCAGTGATCCCCTGACCTCGCCGGGGGCCCAGTACTTC. This codes for CATSDPLTSPGAQYF.